The present T cell receptor (beta chain) was sequenced within a study of blood T cell repertoires in COVID-19. Deletions cut 0 bases from V and 0 bases from J, with 19 bases between. Germline values: CDR1 SGDLS, CDR2 YYNGEE. This CDR3 is 18 amino acids long. Per the authors' pipeline: Reference gene primer amplification yielded estimated nucleated cell counts. TCRdb's copy holds only in-frame clones and misses some; the assay was immunoSEQ multiplex PCR. That table gives V, J and clone size, and the DNA gave D and trimming. The sample has 360,000 or so clones; roughly 86% are singletons. The sequence was collected from a woman aged 25-40 years who had been exposed to COVID-19. The V call is TRBV9, the J call TRBJ2-7, with no clear D. Sequenced: PBMCs or T cells enriched from blood (not recorded which). The CDR3 region is CASSVGLQSAEISYEQYF. The CDR3 DNA reads TGTGCCAGCAGCGTAGGACTCCAGTCTGCGGAAATCTCCTACGAGCAGTACTTC.